The 10 T cell receptor beta chains below come from one sample, sequenced in a study of shared clonotypes between healthy human individuals. The naive CD8 subset, CD45RO-negative cells positively selected for CCR7, excluded terminally differentiated effector memory CD45RA+ cells. The table came from immunoSEQ multiplex PCR; TCRdb's copy has only in-frame clones and leaves some out. The sample yields roughly 2,000,000 clones, 80% to 95% seen once. The specimen sequenced was naive CD8+ T cells from PBMCs. These receptors originate from a man aged 18 to 30 in good health. Some clones in this sample may be carry-over from other donors' samples.

The V call is TRBV29-1, the J call TRBJ2-1; D is possibly TRBD2 (5 bases). The CDR3 length is 14 residues. CDR1 and CDR2 from the germline V gene are SQVTM and ANQGSEA. V shed 5 bases and J shed 1 base, with 12 bases lying between them. The DNA of the CDR3 is TGCAGCGTTTCCCCAGCGGCATCCTACAATGAGCAGTTCTTC. It yields the protein CSVSPAASYNEQFF.

This clone was recorded only once. This sample also contains other DNA sequences that code for the same CDR3. The CDR3 reads CASSHGLAYNEQFF. The CDR3 DNA reads TGTGCCAGTAGTCATGGACTAGCGTACAATGAGCAGTTCTTC. The rearrangement uses TRBV19 and TRBJ2-1; 9 positions agree with TRBD2. The CDR3 covers 14 residues. Germline-derived CDR1 and CDR2 are LNHDA and SQIVND (reference sequence). J lost 4 bases, V lost 5 bases, and 3 bases had no gene match. The entire variable domain, with the rest obtained from reference TRBV19 and TRBJ2-1, is as follows: DGGITQSPKYLFRKEGQNVTLSCEQNLNHDAMYWYRQDPGQGLRLIYYSQIVNDFQKGDIAEGYSVSREKKESFPLTVTSAQKNPTAFYLCASSHGLAYNEQFFGPGTRLTVL.

The J gene is TRBJ2-7, the V gene TRBV9, with 12 bases aligning to TRBD1. Germline lookup yields CDR1 SGDLS and CDR2 YYNGEE. V dropped 4 bases and J dropped 2; count of bases not matched to a gene: 7. This CDR3 has 16 residues. CDR3 amino acids: CASSRLGTGGAYEQYF. As DNA, the CDR3 is TGTGCCAGCAGCAGACTGGGGACAGGGGGCGCCTACGAGCAGTACTTC.

This sequence joins TRBV11-2 and TRBJ1-1; D is uncertain. Trimming left V 2 bases short and J 5 bases short, with 6 bases between. This CDR3 region has 12 residues. The germline CDR1 and CDR2 sequences are SGHAT and FQNNGV. The CDR3 coding sequence is TGTGCCAGCAGCTTACCGGGGACTGAAGCTTTCTTT. The encoded protein is CASSLPGTEAFF.

The chain couples TRBV15 to TRBJ2-7; 9 bases are a match to TRBD2. V lost 2 bases, J lost 2 bases, and 10 bases stayed unmatched. Germline V gives CDR1 LNHNV, CDR2 YYDKDF (reference sequence). The CDR3 is made up of 17 amino acids. The CDR3 loop is CATSRSPAERGAYEQYF. The CDR3 DNA reads as TGTGCCACCAGCAGATCCCCGGCAGAGCGGGGGGCCTACGAGCAGTACTTC.

This sequence joins TRBV15 and TRBJ1-4; D uncertain. V gave up 8 bases and J gave up 5 bases, with 12 bases separating them. The CDR3 contains 13 residues. Germline assignment: CDR1 LNHNV and CDR2 YYDKDF (reference sequence). As DNA, the CDR3 is TGTGCCACCTCCCGCCTGTGGAATGAAAAACTGTTTTTT. Protein product: CATSRLWNEKLFF.

V is TRBV5-6 and J is TRBJ2-5; 7 bases map to TRBD1. The tail of the sequence fits TRBJ2-7 better, so the J call may be wrong. Germline V gives CDR1 SGHDT, CDR2 YYEEEE. The length of the CDR3 is 14 residues. CDR3 sequence: CASSLADRYYEQYF. As DNA, the CDR3 is TGTGCCAGCAGCTTGGCGGACAGGTACTACGAGCAGTACTTC.

V usage is TRBV27 and J usage is TRBJ2-7; TRBD1 aligns across 8 bases. Germline trimming cut 6 bases from V and 5 bases from J; bases unmatched to any gene: 9. Per germline, CDR1 MNHEY and CDR2 SMNVEV (reference sequence). The CDR3 spans 14 residues. CDR3 DNA sequence: TGTGCCAGCAGCCGCCCAGGGGGCCTCCACGAGCAGTACTTC. This translates into CASSRPGGLHEQYF.

This clone occurred once. The chain recombines TRBV7-2 with TRBJ2-6; 8 bases are shared with TRBD1. With 8 bases clipped from V and 0 bases from J, the junction kept 3 bases outside the gene matches. The CDR3 spans 15 residues. CDR1 SGHTA and CDR2 FQGNSA come from the germline V gene. The CDR3 DNA reads TGTGCCAGCGGGACAGGTCTCTCTGGGGCCAACGTCCTGACTTTC. It is translated as CASGTGLSGANVLTF.

The J gene is TRBJ2-3, the V gene TRBV7-9; D gene ambiguous. Germline CDR1 SEHNR, CDR2 FQNEAQ (reference sequence). The CDR3 extends over 16 amino acids. V shed 4 bases and J shed 1 base, with 15 bases lying between them. In nucleotides, the CDR3 is TGTGCCAGCAGCTACCCCCGGGCCGCTGGCACAGATACGCAGTATTTT. This gives the protein CASSYPRAAGTDTQYF.